This T cell receptor beta chain was found in a study of CD8+ T cells in alopecia areata. As the sequencing template, cDNA was produced by extracting RNA and reverse transcribing it. Method: immunoSEQ multiplex PCR; TCRdb's copy keeps in-frame clones and lacks some. The sample contains about 210,000 clones, approximately 65% of which appear only once. Treatment indicated: oral pan-JAK inhibitor, 5-10 mg twice daily. As part of sample collection, lesional scalp punch biopsies and peripheral blood were taken from alopecia areata patients. CDR1 and CDR2 (germline): SNHLY, FYNNEI. V lost 7 bases to trimming and J lost 8 bases, with 17 bases between them. This CDR3 has 14 residues. A note on this clone: Its antigen is unidentified.

General study findings and limits: Lesional scalp, especially alopecia totalis/universalis, showed higher clonality than normal scalp. TCRs were shared less clearly across patients than in mice, possibly for HLA-related reasons. Persistence of many expanded lesional clones was seen in scalp and blood during tofacitinib.

This sample comprised CD4+ T cells sorted from blood, obtained between weeks 43 and 45, from a patient treated with tofacitinib. The sequence derives from a human donor with alopecia areata. The V and J genes are TRBV2 and TRBJ1-4, with D perhaps matching TRBD1 (5 bases). CDR3 sequence: CASTLQVSGEKLFF. CDR3 bases: TGTGCCAGCACCTTACAGGTCAGCGGGGAAAAACTGTTTTTT.